The clone carrying this TCR beta chain is a singleton in its sample. The antigen is not known. The entry originates in a study of cytomegalovirus exposure and HLA in healthy donors. Study-wide findings and caveats: A later analysis found that most CMV-associated TCR beta chains appeared HLA-restricted.

The PCR contained 60 Vbeta and 13 Jbeta primers. Profiled with immunoSEQ multiplex PCR; TCRdb holds only in-frame clones, not every one. The table includes approximately 160,000 clones, about four fifths detected once. This receptor was taken from a boy between 2 and 10 years old in good health and CMV-seronegative. The sample comprised PBMCs.

Here the CDR3 DNA reads TGCGCCAGCAGCCTCCAGTCGGGTAGCGGTACCTACGAGCAGTACTTC. Protein product: CASSLQSGSGTYEQYF. The chain has TRBV5-1 and TRBJ2-7; D might be TRBD2 (6 bases). This CDR3 is 16 amino acids long. Germline V gene sequence: CDR1 SGHRS, CDR2 YFSETQ. Trimming cost V 4 bases and J 2 bases, with 19 bases left between them.